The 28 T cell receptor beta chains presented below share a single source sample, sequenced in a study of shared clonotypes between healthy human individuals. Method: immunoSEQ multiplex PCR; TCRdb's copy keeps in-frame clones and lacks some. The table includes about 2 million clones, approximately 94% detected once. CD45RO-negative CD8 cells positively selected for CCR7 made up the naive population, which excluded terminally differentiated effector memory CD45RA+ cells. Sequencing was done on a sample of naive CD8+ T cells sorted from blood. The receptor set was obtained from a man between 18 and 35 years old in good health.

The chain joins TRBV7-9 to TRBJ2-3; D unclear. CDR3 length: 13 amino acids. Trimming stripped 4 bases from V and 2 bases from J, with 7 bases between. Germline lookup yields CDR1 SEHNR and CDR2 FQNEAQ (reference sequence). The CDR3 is CASSSFNTDTQYF. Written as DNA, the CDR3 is TGTGCCAGCAGCTCGTTCAACACAGATACGCAGTATTTT.

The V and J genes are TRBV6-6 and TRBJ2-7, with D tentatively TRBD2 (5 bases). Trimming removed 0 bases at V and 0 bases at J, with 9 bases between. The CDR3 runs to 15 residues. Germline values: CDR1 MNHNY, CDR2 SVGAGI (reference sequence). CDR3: CASSYSSGISYEQYF. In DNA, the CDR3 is TGTGCCAGCAGTTACTCAAGCGGAATCTCCTACGAGCAGTACTTC.

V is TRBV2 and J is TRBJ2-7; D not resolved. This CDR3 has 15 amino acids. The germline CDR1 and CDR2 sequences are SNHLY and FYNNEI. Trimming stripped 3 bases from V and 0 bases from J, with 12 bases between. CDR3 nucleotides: TGTGCCAGCAGTGATGAGGCACCAAGCTCCTACGAGCAGTACTTC. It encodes CASSDEAPSSYEQYF. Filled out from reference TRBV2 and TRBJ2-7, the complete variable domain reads EPEVTQTPSHQVTQMGQEVILRCVPISNHLYFYWYRQILGQKVEFLVSFYNNEISEKSEIFDDQFSVERPDGSNFTLKIRSTKLEDSAMYFCASSDEAPSSYEQYFGPGTRLTVT.

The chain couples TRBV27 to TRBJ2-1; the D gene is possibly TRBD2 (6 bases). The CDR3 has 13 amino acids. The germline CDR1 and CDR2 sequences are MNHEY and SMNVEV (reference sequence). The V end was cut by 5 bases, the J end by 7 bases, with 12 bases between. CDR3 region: CASSIGAGNEQFF. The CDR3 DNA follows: TGTGCCAGCAGTATAGGGGCGGGGAATGAGCAGTTCTTC.

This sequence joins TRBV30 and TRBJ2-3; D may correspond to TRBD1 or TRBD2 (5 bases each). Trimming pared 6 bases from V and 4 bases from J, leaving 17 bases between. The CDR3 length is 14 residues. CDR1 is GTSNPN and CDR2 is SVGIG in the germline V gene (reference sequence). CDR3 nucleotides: TGTGCCTGTGAGCCGGGACCCGTCCCAGATACGCAGTATTTT. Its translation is CACEPGPVPDTQYF.

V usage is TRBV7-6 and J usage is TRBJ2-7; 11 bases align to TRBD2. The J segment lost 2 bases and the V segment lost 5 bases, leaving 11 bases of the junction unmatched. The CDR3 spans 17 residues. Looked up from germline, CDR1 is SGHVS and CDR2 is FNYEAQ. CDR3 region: CASSAGLAGGNPYEQYF. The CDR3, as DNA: TGTGCCAGCAGCGCCGGGTTAGCGGGAGGGAACCCCTACGAGCAGTACTTC.

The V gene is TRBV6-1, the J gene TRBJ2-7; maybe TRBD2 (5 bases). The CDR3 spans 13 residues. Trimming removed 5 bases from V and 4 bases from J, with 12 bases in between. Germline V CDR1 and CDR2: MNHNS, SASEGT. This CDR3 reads CASSIYEGYEQYF. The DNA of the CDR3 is TGTGCCAGCAGTATTTATGAGGGTTACGAGCAGTACTTC.

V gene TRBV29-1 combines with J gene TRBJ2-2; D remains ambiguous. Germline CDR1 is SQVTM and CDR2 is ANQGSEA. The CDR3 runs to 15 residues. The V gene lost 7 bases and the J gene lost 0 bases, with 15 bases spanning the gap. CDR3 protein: CSGLRAGSNTGELFF. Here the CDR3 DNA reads TGCAGCGGATTAAGGGCAGGTTCGAACACCGGGGAGCTGTTTTTT.

CDR3 in amino acids: CASSEAPRQGLDNEQFF. The CDR3 region has the DNA TGTGCCAGCAGTGAAGCCCCCCGGCAGGGGCTTGACAATGAGCAGTTCTTC. The chain has TRBV6-1 and TRBJ2-1; D might be TRBD1 (6 bases). Between the trimmed V and J ends, which lost 0 bases and 5 bases, there was a span of 17 bases. The CDR3 consists of 17 residues. Germline V lookup: CDR1 MNHNS, CDR2 SASEGT.

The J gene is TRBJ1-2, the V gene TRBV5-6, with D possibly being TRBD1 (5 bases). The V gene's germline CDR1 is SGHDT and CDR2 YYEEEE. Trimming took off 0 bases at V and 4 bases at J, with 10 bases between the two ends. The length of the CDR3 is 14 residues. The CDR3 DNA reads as TGTGCCAGCAGCTTGGGTTCGGGGGTCTATGGCTACACCTTC. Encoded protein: CASSLGSGVYGYTF. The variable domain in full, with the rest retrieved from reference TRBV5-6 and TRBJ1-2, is DAGVTQSPTHLIKTRGQQVTLRCSPKSGHDTVSWYQQALGQGPQFIFQYYEEEERQRGNFPDRFSGHQFPNYSSELNVNALLLGDSALYLCASSLGSGVYGYTFGSGTRLTVV.

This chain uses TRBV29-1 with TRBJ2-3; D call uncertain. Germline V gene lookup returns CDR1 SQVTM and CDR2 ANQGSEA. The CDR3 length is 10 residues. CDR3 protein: CKWSTDTQYF. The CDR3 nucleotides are TGCAAATGGAGCACAGATACGCAGTATTTT.

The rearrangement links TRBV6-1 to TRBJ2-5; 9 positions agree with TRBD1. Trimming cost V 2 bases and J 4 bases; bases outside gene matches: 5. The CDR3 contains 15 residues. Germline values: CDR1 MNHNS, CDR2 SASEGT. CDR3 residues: CASSERDREGETQYF. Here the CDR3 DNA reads TGTGCCAGCAGTGAACGGGACAGGGAGGGAGAGACCCAGTACTTC.

CDR3 residues: CASSLVGLAGGRYEQYF. Here the CDR3 DNA reads TGTGCCAGCAGCTTAGTCGGACTAGCGGGAGGCCGCTACGAGCAGTACTTC. This rearrangement joins TRBV7-9 to TRBJ2-7, with 14 bases lining up with TRBD2. The ends lost 1 base at V and 3 bases at J; junction bases unmatched: 5. The CDR3 is 17 residues long. CDR1 and CDR2 from the germline V gene are SEHNR and FQNEAQ (reference sequence).

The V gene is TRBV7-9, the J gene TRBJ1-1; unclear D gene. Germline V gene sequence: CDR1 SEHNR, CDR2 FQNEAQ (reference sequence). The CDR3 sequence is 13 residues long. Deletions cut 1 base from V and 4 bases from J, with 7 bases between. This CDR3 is CASSLVFGTEAFF. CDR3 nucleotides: TGTGCCAGCAGCTTAGTTTTTGGCACTGAAGCTTTCTTT. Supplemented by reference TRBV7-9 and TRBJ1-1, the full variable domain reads DTGVSQNPRHKITKRGQNVTFRCDPISEHNRLYWYRQTLGQGPEFLTYFQNEAQLEKSRLLSDRFSAERPKGSFSTLEIQRTEQGDSAMYLCASSLVFGTEAFFGQGTRLTVV.

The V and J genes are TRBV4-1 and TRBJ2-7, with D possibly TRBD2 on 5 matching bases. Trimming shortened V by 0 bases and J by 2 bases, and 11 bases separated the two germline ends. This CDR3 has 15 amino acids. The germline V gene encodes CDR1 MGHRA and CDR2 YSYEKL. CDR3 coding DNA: TGCGCCAGCAGCCAAGAGGGAGTCTTGCCCTACGAGCAGTACTTC. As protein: CASSQEGVLPYEQYF.

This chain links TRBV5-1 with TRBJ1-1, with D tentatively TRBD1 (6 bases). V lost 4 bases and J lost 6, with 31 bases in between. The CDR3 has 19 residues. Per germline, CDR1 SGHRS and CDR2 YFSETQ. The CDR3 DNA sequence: TGCGCCAGCAGCCCCCTTTGGCCGGGACAACCTCAAGTTGACCCTGAAGCTTTCTTT. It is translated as CASSPLWPGQPQVDPEAFF.

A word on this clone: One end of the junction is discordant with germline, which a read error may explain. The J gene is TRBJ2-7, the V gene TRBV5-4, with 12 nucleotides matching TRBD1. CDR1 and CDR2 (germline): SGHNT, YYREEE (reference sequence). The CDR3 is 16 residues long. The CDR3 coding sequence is TGTGCCAGCATGACACCTGGGACAGGGGGCTCCGACGAGCAGTACTTC. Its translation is CASMTPGTGGSDEQYF.

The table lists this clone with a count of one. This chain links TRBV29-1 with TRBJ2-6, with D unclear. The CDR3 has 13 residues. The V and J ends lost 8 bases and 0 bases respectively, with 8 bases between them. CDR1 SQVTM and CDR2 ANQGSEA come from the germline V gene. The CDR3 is CSIWSSGANVLTF. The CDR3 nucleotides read TGCAGCATCTGGAGCTCTGGGGCCAACGTCCTGACTTTC. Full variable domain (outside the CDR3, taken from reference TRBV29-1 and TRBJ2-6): SAVISQKPSRDICQRGTSLTIQCQVDSQVTMMFWYRQQPGQSLTLIATANQGSEATYESGFVIDKFPISRPNLTFSTLTVSNMSPEDSSIYLCSIWSSGANVLTFGAGSRLTVL.

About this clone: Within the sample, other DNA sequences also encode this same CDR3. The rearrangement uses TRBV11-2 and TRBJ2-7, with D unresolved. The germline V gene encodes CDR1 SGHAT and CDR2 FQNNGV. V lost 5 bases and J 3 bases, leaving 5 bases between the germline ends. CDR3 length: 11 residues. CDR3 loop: CASSRDYEQYF. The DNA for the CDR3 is TGTGCCAGCAGCCGCGACTACGAGCAGTACTTC.

CDR3 bases: TGTGCCAGTAGCCCGGCAGGGGCCGGGGAGCTGTTTTTT. This gives the protein CASSPAGAGELFF. The chain recombines TRBV19 with TRBJ2-2; a possible D gene is TRBD1 (6 bases). Germline values: CDR1 LNHDA, CDR2 SQIVND (reference sequence). V lost 6 bases to trimming and J lost 6 bases, with 11 bases between them. There are 13 residues in the CDR3.

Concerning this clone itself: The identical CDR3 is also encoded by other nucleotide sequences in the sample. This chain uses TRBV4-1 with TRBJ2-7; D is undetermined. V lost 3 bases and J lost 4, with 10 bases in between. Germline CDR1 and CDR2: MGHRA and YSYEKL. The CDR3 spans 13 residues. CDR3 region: CASSQSGSYEQYF. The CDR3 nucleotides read TGCGCCAGCAGCCAGTCTGGCAGTTACGAGCAGTACTTC.

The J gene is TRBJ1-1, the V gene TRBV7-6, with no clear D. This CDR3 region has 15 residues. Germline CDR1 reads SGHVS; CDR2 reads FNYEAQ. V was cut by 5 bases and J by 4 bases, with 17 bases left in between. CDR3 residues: CASSPEREASTEAFF. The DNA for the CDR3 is TGTGCCAGCAGCCCCGAGCGGGAGGCGAGCACTGAAGCTTTCTTT.

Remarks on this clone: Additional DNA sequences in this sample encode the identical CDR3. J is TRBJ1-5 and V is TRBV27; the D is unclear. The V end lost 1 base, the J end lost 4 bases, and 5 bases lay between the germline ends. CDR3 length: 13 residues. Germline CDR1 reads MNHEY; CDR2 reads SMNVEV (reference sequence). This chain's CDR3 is CASSLLGNQPQHF. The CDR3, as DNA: TGTGCCAGCAGTTTATTAGGGAATCAGCCCCAGCATTTT.

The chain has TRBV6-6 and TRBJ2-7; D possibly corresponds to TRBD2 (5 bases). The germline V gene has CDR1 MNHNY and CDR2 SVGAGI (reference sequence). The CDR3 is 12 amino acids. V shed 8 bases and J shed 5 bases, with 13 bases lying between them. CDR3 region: CASSGWGDEQYF. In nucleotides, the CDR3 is TGTGCCAGCTCAGGCTGGGGAGACGAGCAGTACTTC.

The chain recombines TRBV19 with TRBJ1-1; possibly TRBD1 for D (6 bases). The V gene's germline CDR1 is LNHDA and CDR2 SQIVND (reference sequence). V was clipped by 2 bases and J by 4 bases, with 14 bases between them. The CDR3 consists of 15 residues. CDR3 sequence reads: CASSIRGGGSTEAFF. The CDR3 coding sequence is TGTGCCAGTAGTATAAGAGGAGGGGGAAGCACTGAAGCTTTCTTT. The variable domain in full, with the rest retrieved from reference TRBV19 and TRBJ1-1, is DGGITQSPKYLFRKEGQNVTLSCEQNLNHDAMYWYRQDPGQGLRLIYYSQIVNDFQKGDIAEGYSVSREKKESFPLTVTSAQKNPTAFYLCASSIRGGGSTEAFFGQGTRLTVV.

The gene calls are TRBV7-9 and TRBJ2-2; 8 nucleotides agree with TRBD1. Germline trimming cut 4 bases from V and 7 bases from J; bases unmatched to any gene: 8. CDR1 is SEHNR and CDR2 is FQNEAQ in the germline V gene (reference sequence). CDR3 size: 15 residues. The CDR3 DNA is TGTGCCAGCAGCTCCGAAGGGACAGGCCACGGGGAGCTGTTTTTT. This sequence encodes CASSSEGTGHGELFF.

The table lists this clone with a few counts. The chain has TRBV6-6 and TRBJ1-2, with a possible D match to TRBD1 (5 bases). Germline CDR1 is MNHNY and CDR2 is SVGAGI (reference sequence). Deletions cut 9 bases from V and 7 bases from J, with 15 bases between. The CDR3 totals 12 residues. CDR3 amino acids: CASCQGEGGYTF. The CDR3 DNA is TGTGCCAGTTGCCAAGGGGAGGGTGGCTACACCTTC.

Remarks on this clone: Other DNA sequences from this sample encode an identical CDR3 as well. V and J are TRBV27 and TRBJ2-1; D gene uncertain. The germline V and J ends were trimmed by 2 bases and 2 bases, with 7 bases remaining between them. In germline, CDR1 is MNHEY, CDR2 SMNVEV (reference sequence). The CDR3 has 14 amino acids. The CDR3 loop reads CASSLGGAYNEQFF. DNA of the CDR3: TGTGCCAGCAGTTTAGGCGGAGCCTACAATGAGCAGTTCTTC.